Below, 20 T cell receptor beta chains from the same sample are listed, as sequenced in a study of blood T cell repertoires in COVID-19. Measured with immunoSEQ multiplex PCR; TCRdb has only the in-frame clones, and not every one. The sample carries about 120,000 clones, about four fifths recorded once. Sequenced material: peripheral blood. Receptors were obtained from a man aged 30-40 years with COVID-19, enrolled during active disease.

V and J are TRBV19 and TRBJ1-5; D is unclear. CDR3 length: 18 residues. Germline loops: CDR1 LNHDA, CDR2 SQIVND (reference sequence). V was cut by 3 bases and J by 2 bases, with 20 bases left in between. The CDR3 sequence is CASSITGLSWSRNQPQHF. CDR3 coding DNA: TGTGCCAGTAGTATCACTGGACTTTCCTGGAGTCGCAATCAGCCCCAGCATTTT. Looking up the rest from reference TRBV19 and TRBJ1-5 gives the full variable domain: DGGITQSPKYLFRKEGQNVTLSCEQNLNHDAMYWYRQDPGQGLRLIYYSQIVNDFQKGDIAEGYSVSREKKESFPLTVTSAQKNPTAFYLCASSITGLSWSRNQPQHFGDGTRLSIL.

This chain connects TRBV7-2 to TRBJ1-4; TRBD1 matches 7 bases. This CDR3 has 15 residues. V lost 5 bases and J lost 1; bases outside the gene matches: 4. Germline CDR1 reads SGHTA; CDR2 reads FQGNSA. The CDR3 region has the DNA TGTGCCAGCAGCATAAGACAGGGAACTAATGAAAAACTGTTTTTT. Its protein product is CASSIRQGTNEKLFF.

The CDR3 spells CASRLDRANTQYF. In DNA form, the CDR3 reads TGTGCCAGCAGGCTAGACAGGGCTAATACGCAGTATTTT. The V call is TRBV6-5, the J call TRBJ2-3; 7 nucleotides align to TRBD1. With V trimmed by 6 bases and J by 7 bases, 7 bases remained unmatched. Per germline, CDR1 MNHEY and CDR2 SVGAGI. The CDR3 contains 13 residues.

The genes are TRBV7-2 and TRBJ2-7; D is uncertain. Trimming took 1 base from V and 2 from J, leaving 12 bases between them. Germline assignment: CDR1 SGHTA and CDR2 FQGNSA. There are 15 residues in the CDR3. The CDR3 here is CASSLGPPSTYEQYF. DNA for the CDR3: TGTGCCAGCAGCTTAGGCCCGCCGAGTACCTACGAGCAGTACTTC.

The CDR3 is CASSRGSNTEAFF. CDR3 nucleotides: TGTGCCAGCAGCCGGGGGTCGAACACTGAAGCTTTCTTT. This chain uses TRBV7-3 with TRBJ1-1; perhaps TRBD1 as D (5 bases). The V end was cut by 5 bases, the J end by 1 base, with 8 bases between. The CDR3 is 13 amino acids. Germline V CDR1 and CDR2: SGHTA, FQGTGA.

This chain connects TRBV3-1 (or the pseudogene TRBV3-2) to TRBJ2-7; TRBD1 agrees at 10 bases. V shed 4 bases and J 7 bases; nucleotides not matched to a gene: 13. This CDR3 comprises 16 residues. CDR1 is LGHDT, CDR2 YNNKEL, per germline (reference sequence). CDR3 in DNA: TGTGCCAGCAGCCCCACTTGGGGGACAGGGGTGGGGGAGCAGTACTTC. The encoded protein is CASSPTWGTGVGEQYF.

The chain links TRBV4-3 to TRBJ1-2, with D maybe TRBD1 (5 bases). This CDR3 region has 13 residues. V lost 0 bases to trimming and J lost 5 bases, with 7 bases between them. The germline CDR1 and CDR2 sequences are LGHNA and YSLEER. The DNA of the CDR3 is TGCGCCAGCAGCCAAGATTCAGGGTATGGCTACACCTTC. It translates to CASSQDSGYGYTF.

This clone is a singleton in its sample. This chain uses TRBV4-3 with TRBJ1-2; D perhaps matches TRBD1 (6 bases). Germline loops: CDR1 LGHNA, CDR2 YSLEER. The V end lost 0 bases, the J end lost 0 bases, and 11 bases lay between the germline ends. CDR3 length: 16 residues. The CDR3 is CASSQEPGAANYGYTF. The DNA of the CDR3 is TGCGCCAGCAGCCAAGAACCAGGGGCGGCTAACTATGGCTACACCTTC.

The chain combines TRBV5-1 with TRBJ1-1; D is uncertain. The CDR3 spans 14 residues. With 4 bases removed from V and 4 bases from J, the gap between germline ends came to 14 bases. Germline loops: CDR1 SGHRS, CDR2 YFSETQ. This CDR3 reads CASSRLSASTEAFF. CDR3 nucleotide sequence: TGCGCCAGCAGCAGGCTGTCAGCTAGCACTGAAGCTTTCTTT.

The rearrangement links TRBV15 to TRBJ1-1; D might be TRBD1 (6 bases). The CDR3 has 14 residues. The V end was cut by 0 bases, the J end by 6 bases, with 11 bases between. In germline, CDR1 is LNHNV, CDR2 YYDKDF (reference sequence). Here the CDR3 reads CATSRDARQAEAFF. The CDR3 coding sequence is TGTGCCACCAGCAGAGACGCTAGACAGGCTGAAGCTTTCTTT.

The chain recombines TRBV5-1 with TRBJ2-5; maybe TRBD1 (5 bases). Germline V gene data show CDR1 as SGHRS and CDR2 as YFSETQ. The length of the CDR3 is 15 residues. V lost 0 bases and J lost 1, with 10 bases in between. CDR3 in amino acids: CASSLVAGLQETQYF. The CDR3 coding sequence is TGCGCCAGCAGCTTGGTGGCAGGGCTCCAAGAGACCCAGTACTTC.

The chain is built from TRBV5-5 and TRBJ2-2, with D unresolved. The ends were cut back, 4 bases at V and 0 bases at J, with 7 bases in the middle. Germline V gene lookup returns CDR1 SGHKS and CDR2 YYEKEE (reference sequence). CDR3 length: 14 residues. CDR3 protein: CASSKSSNTGELFF. CDR3 nucleotides: TGTGCCAGCAGCAAATCATCGAACACCGGGGAGCTGTTTTTT. The full variable domain, in which reference TRBV5-5 and TRBJ2-2 provide the parts outside the CDR3, is DAGVTQSPTHLIKTRGQQVTLRCSPISGHKSVSWYQQVLGQGPQFIFQYYEKEERGRGNFPDRFSARQFPNYSSELNVNALLLGDSALYLCASSKSSNTGELFFGEGSRLTVL.

This chain uses TRBV5-4 with TRBJ2-7; 8 bases agree with TRBD1. Germline trimming cut 4 bases from V and 2 bases from J; bases unmatched to any gene: 2. Germline CDR1 reads SGHNT; CDR2 reads YYREEE (reference sequence). The CDR3 runs 13 residues. CDR3 sequence (DNA): TGTGCCAGCAGCCGACAGGGGACCTACGAGCAGTACTTC. This gives the protein CASSRQGTYEQYF.

The chain couples TRBV5-1 to TRBJ1-6; 10 bases line up with TRBD1. There are 14 residues in the CDR3. Germline V gene lookup returns CDR1 SGHRS and CDR2 YFSETQ. V trimming: 5 bases; J trimming: 9 bases; junction bases outside the gene matches: 5. This CDR3 is CASRDGTGVSPLHF. CDR3 nucleotide sequence: TGCGCCAGCAGGGATGGGACAGGGGTTTCACCCCTCCACTTT.

The genes are TRBV18 and TRBJ1-4; D might be TRBD1 (5 bases). V gave up 4 bases and J gave up 7 bases, with 16 bases separating them. CDR1 and CDR2 (germline): KGHSH, LQKENI. The CDR3 runs 15 residues. The CDR3, as DNA: TGTGCCAGCTCACAGAACACAGGTTCGGGTGAAAAACTGTTTTTT. It translates to CASSQNTGSGEKLFF.

This clone came up once. The chain employs TRBV13 and TRBJ2-1; TRBD2 is a possible D gene (5 bases). This CDR3 region has 11 residues. Germline CDR1 and CDR2: PRHDT and FYEKMQ (reference sequence). The V gene lost 8 bases and the J gene lost 8 bases, with 10 bases spanning the gap. The CDR3 is CASGWRDEQFF. CDR3 DNA: TGTGCCAGCGGCTGGCGGGATGAGCAGTTCTTC.

The chain uses TRBV28 and TRBJ1-3; the D gene is possibly TRBD1 (5 bases). V lost 4 bases, J lost 1 base, and 11 bases lay in between. CDR3 length: 15 residues. CDR1 is MDHEN and CDR2 is SYDVKM in the germline V gene. The chain's CDR3 is CASSSTSGSGNTIYF. DNA of the CDR3: TGTGCCAGCAGTTCCACTTCAGGGTCTGGAAACACCATATATTTT.

The chain employs TRBV7-8 and TRBJ2-1; 11 nucleotides line up with TRBD1. CDR1 and CDR2 from the germline V gene are SGHVS and FQNEAQ. CDR3 length equals 17 residues. The V and J ends lost 0 bases and 4 bases, in that order; junction bases with no gene match: 5. DNA for the CDR3: TGTGCCAGCAGCTTAGCGGGAGGGACAGGGGGATACAATGAGCAGTTCTTC. This sequence encodes CASSLAGGTGGYNEQFF.

V usage is TRBV7-8 and J usage is TRBJ2-4; tentative D call: TRBD2 (6 bases). Germline CDR1 and CDR2: SGHVS and FQNEAQ. Trimming left V 5 bases short and J 0 bases short, with 14 bases between. There are 16 residues in the CDR3. CDR3 nucleotides: TGTGCCAGCAGCCTAAGGGAGGAGCTAGCCAAAAACATTCAGTACTTC. It codes for CASSLREELAKNIQYF.

This clone was seen many times. The chain carries TRBV2 and TRBJ1-2; perhaps TRBD1 as D (5 bases). The CDR3 covers 12 residues. Germline CDR1 reads SNHLY; CDR2 reads FYNNEI. V lost 7 bases and J lost 4, with 10 bases in between. CDR3 residues: CASTRGPYGYTF. In DNA, the CDR3 is TGTGCCAGCACGCGGGGACCCTATGGCTACACCTTC.